This T cell receptor beta chain was sequenced for a study of shared clonotypes between healthy human individuals. Overall study findings and caveats: Rarefaction demonstrated incomplete sorted-subset sequencing despite large depth. Shared clonotypes: about 5% naive CD4, 3.5% to 4% naive CD8, 2.3% memory CD4, around 0.4% memory CD8.

This clone was seen only once. No antigen is known for it. Generated by immunoSEQ multiplex PCR, the TCRdb table keeps only in-frame clones and is missing some. The sample has about 2.2 million clones, around 93% seen once; the top ten hold about 1.7%. The naive CD8 subset, CD45RO-negative cells positively selected for CCR7, excluded terminally differentiated effector memory CD45RA+ cells. This CDR3 has 15 amino acids. Trimming removed 3 bases at V and 1 base at J, with 12 bases between. Germline V gene data show CDR1 as SGHDN and CDR2 as FVKESK. This sequence joins TRBV14 and TRBJ2-5; D assignment may be TRBD1 or TRBD2 (5 bases each). Sequenced input: naive CD8+ T cells from PBMCs. This clonotype was sampled from a man younger than 35 in good health. Some clones in this sample may be carry-over from other donors' samples. The CDR3 is CASSHLGGTQETQYF. CDR3 bases: TGTGCCAGCAGCCATTTAGGTGGGACCCAAGAGACCCAGTACTTC.